The 31 T cell receptor beta chains in this list originate from one sample, sequenced in a study of blood T cell repertoires in COVID-19 (TCRdb year 2020). Libraries were prepared through the immunoSEQ multiplex PCR assay. Imported from immuneACCESS, the table was reduced by TCRdb to in-frame sequences with V and J called. These copies leave out some clones; in studies compared against another copy, an unresolved V gene accounts for under half, and the cause of the remainder is not known. This sample comprises about 98,000 clones, 84% of them detected only once. The ten largest clonotypes hold 8.5% to 10% of the sample. The sample was peripheral blood. All receptors derive from a man aged 35 to 55 with active or convalescent COVID-19.

This clone was found once. The chain joins TRBV3-1 (or the pseudogene TRBV3-2) to TRBJ2-7; D remains ambiguous. CDR3 length: 14 residues. The V end lost 1 base, the J end lost 4 bases, and 11 bases lay between the germline ends. Germline CDR1 reads LGHDT; CDR2 reads YNNKEL (reference sequence). The CDR3 DNA is TGTGCCAGCAGCCAAGGGCCTCTGGTTTACGAGCAGTACTTC. Translation: CASSQGPLVYEQYF.

This chain joins TRBV27 and TRBJ1-5; D is perhaps TRBD1 (5 bases). Per germline, CDR1 MNHEY and CDR2 SMNVEV (reference sequence). The CDR3 is made up of 12 amino acids. V was trimmed by 6 bases and J by 6 bases, leaving 9 bases between them. CDR3 amino acids: CASRGVGQPQHF. DNA of the CDR3: TGTGCCAGCAGAGGGGTAGGTCAGCCCCAGCATTTT.

Details on this clone: A read error may produce the germline difference seen at one junction end. The gene calls are TRBV6-5 and TRBJ1-2; 8 positions match TRBD1. CDR3 length equals 13 residues. In germline, CDR1 is MNHEY, CDR2 SVGAGI. The CDR3, as DNA: TGTGCCAGCAGTCCGGGGGGACAGGTCATATCCCACTTC. As protein: CASSPGGQVISHF.

The V call is TRBV5-6, the J call TRBJ2-3; D perhaps matches TRBD2 (7 bases). Trimming took 7 bases from V and 2 from J, leaving 14 bases between them. Germline V lookup: CDR1 SGHDT, CDR2 YYEEEE. The CDR3 covers 14 residues. The CDR3 loop is CASGRGLPTDTQYF. In DNA form, the CDR3 reads TGTGCCAGCGGGCGGGGGCTCCCCACAGATACGCAGTATTTT.

This chain links TRBV3-1 (or the pseudogene TRBV3-2) with TRBJ1-3; D is ambiguous. The CDR3 length is 13 residues. Germline-derived CDR1 and CDR2 are LGHDT and YNNKEL (reference sequence). V was clipped by 4 bases and J by 0 bases, with 4 bases between them. The CDR3 protein is CASSPTSGNTIYF. In nucleotides, the CDR3 is TGTGCCAGCAGCCCTACCTCTGGAAACACCATATATTTT.

V usage is TRBV27 and J usage is TRBJ2-7; TRBD2 agrees at 14 bases. This CDR3 has 15 residues. V was pared by 6 bases and J by 7 bases, with 8 bases of the junction left unmatched. In germline, CDR1 is MNHEY, CDR2 SMNVEV (reference sequence). CDR3 residues: CASRGGTSGGGEQYF. CDR3 in DNA: TGTGCCAGCAGGGGCGGGACTAGCGGGGGAGGTGAGCAGTACTTC.

V and J are TRBV9 and TRBJ1-1; D gene unclear. The germline V gene has CDR1 SGDLS and CDR2 YYNGEE. V was shortened by 0 bases and J by 6 bases, with 6 bases between the two germline ends. The CDR3 has 12 residues. The DNA of the CDR3 is TGTGCCAGCAGCGTAGGCGGGCCTGAAGCTTTCTTT. Translation gives CASSVGGPEAFF.

This chain links TRBV4-3 with TRBJ1-1, with 11 bases aligning to TRBD1. Trimming cost V 2 bases and J 5 bases; bases outside gene matches: 7. This CDR3 region has 16 residues. Per the germline V gene, CDR1 is LGHNA and CDR2 is YSLEER. CDR3 in amino acids: CASSQTLGQGGTEAFF. The CDR3 DNA follows: TGCGCCAGCAGCCAAACATTGGGACAGGGGGGTACTGAAGCTTTCTTT.

The chain joins TRBV3-1 (or the pseudogene TRBV3-2) to TRBJ2-5, with 15 bases aligning to TRBD2. Germline CDR1 LGHDT, CDR2 YNNKEL (reference sequence). This CDR3 comprises 17 residues. The junction had 3 bases not matched to a gene; V was cut back by 1 base and J by 3 bases. The CDR3 protein is CASSQGTSGGAEETQYF. CDR3 coding DNA: TGTGCCAGCAGCCAAGGGACTAGCGGGGGGGCAGAAGAGACCCAGTACTTC.

The chain carries TRBV11-3 and TRBJ2-3; 14 bases line up with TRBD2. Unmatched junction bases numbered 2, after V lost 4 bases and J lost 2 bases. Germline V gives CDR1 SGHNT, CDR2 YENEEA. The CDR3 spans 16 residues. The CDR3, as DNA: TGTGCCAGCAGCTCGGGACTAGCGGGGGCCACAGATACGCAGTATTTT. It encodes CASSSGLAGATDTQYF.

The rearrangement links TRBV27 to TRBJ2-5; weak D call: TRBD1 (5 bases). Germline CDR1 and CDR2: MNHEY and SMNVEV (reference sequence). The CDR3 is 13 amino acids. The ends were cut back, 5 bases at V and 9 bases at J, with 16 bases in the middle. This chain's CDR3 is CASSKEIRDPQYF. The CDR3 DNA follows: TGTGCCAGCAGTAAGGAAATCAGGGATCCCCAGTACTTC.

The rearrangement uses TRBV6-5 and TRBJ2-2; 9 bases are shared with TRBD1. There are 15 residues in the CDR3. Germline V gene lookup returns CDR1 MNHEY and CDR2 SVGAGI. Losses at the gene ends were 5 bases for V and 3 bases for J; bases not matched to a gene: 4. CDR3 in amino acids: CASSRTGVDTGELFF. CDR3 sequence (DNA): TGTGCCAGCAGTCGGACAGGGGTGGACACCGGGGAGCTGTTTTTT.

The chain has TRBV24-1 and TRBJ2-1; D might be TRBD2 (7 bases). The CDR3 consists of 13 residues. V was pared by 9 bases and J by 7 bases, with 15 bases between. The germline V gene has CDR1 KGHDR and CDR2 SFDVKD. This CDR3 reads CATGGGGKNEQFF. CDR3 in DNA: TGTGCCACCGGTGGCGGGGGCAAAAATGAGCAGTTCTTC.

The J gene is TRBJ2-1, the V gene TRBV5-4, with a weak D call TRBD1 (5 bases). V lost 4 bases and J 1 base, leaving 9 bases between the germline ends. Germline-derived CDR1 and CDR2 are SGHNT and YYREEE (reference sequence). The length of the CDR3 is 14 residues. Written as DNA, the CDR3 is TGTGCCAGCAGCCCGGACATATCCTACAATGAGCAGTTCTTC. Its translation: CASSPDISYNEQFF. Based on the CDR3 plus reference TRBV5-4 and TRBJ2-1, the full variable domain is ETGVTQSPTHLIKTRGQQVTLRCSSQSGHNTVSWYQQALGQGPQFIFQYYREEENGRGNFPPRFSGLQFPNYSSELNVNALELDDSALYLCASSPDISYNEQFFGPGTRLTVL.

The chain is built from TRBV18 and TRBJ1-1, with 7 nucleotides matching TRBD1. The CDR3 loop spans 15 amino acids. The trim removed 3 bases at V and 4 bases at J, leaving 8 bases unmatched. Germline V gives CDR1 KGHSH, CDR2 LQKENI. CDR3 sequence (DNA): TGTGCCAGCTCACCGTTGACAGGGCTTGGCACTGAAGCTTTCTTT. Translating gives CASSPLTGLGTEAFF.

The genes are TRBV12-5 and TRBJ1-5; possibly TRBD1 for D (6 bases). V lost 4 bases, J lost 1 base, and 11 bases lay in between. Germline V CDR1 and CDR2: LGHNT, FRNRAP. The CDR3 runs to 15 residues. The CDR3 region is CASGWGLRSNQPQHF. Written as DNA, the CDR3 is TGTGCTAGTGGTTGGGGGCTCCGGAGCAATCAGCCCCAGCATTTT.

This chain uses TRBV5-1 with TRBJ2-3; 8 bases are shared with TRBD2. Germline V CDR1 and CDR2: SGHRS, YFSETQ. The CDR3 loop spans 15 amino acids. V trimming: 9 bases; J trimming: 4 bases; junction bases outside the gene matches: 13. DNA of the CDR3: TGCGCCACCAGAGACTCCGGCGGGGGGTCAGATACGCAGTATTTT. Translated: CATRDSGGGSDTQYF. Drawing the rest from reference TRBV5-1 and TRBJ2-3, the complete variable domain is KAGVTQTPRYLIKTRGQQVTLSCSPISGHRSVSWYQQTPGQGLQFLFEYFSETQRNKGNFPGRFSGRQFSNSRSEMNVSTLELGDSALYLCATRDSGGGSDTQYFGPGTRLTVL.

In its sample, this clone was seen a few times. The chain joins TRBV4-3 to TRBJ2-3, with D tentatively TRBD1 (6 bases). Looked up from germline, CDR1 is LGHNA and CDR2 is YSLEER. The CDR3 is 15 residues long. V lost 0 bases and J lost 4, with 11 bases in between. CDR3 DNA sequence: TGCGCCAGCAGCCAAGACTCCCACAGGGCAGATACGCAGTATTTT. It codes for CASSQDSHRADTQYF.

This rearrangement joins TRBV18 to TRBJ2-7, with TRBD1 identical over 7 bases. Germline values: CDR1 KGHSH, CDR2 LQKENI. The trim removed 4 bases at V and 3 bases at J, leaving 6 bases unmatched. This CDR3 has 14 amino acids. CDR3 DNA: TGTGCCAGCTCACTACCCGGGACAGACTACGAGCAGTACTTC. Amino acids: CASSLPGTDYEQYF. Based on the CDR3 plus reference TRBV18 and TRBJ2-7, the full variable domain is NAGVMQNPRHLVRRRGQEARLRCSPMKGHSHVYWYRQLPEEGLKFMVYLQKENIIDESGMPKERFSAEFPKEGPSILRIQQVVRGDSAAYFCASSLPGTDYEQYFGPGTRLTVT.

This chain uses TRBV4-2 with TRBJ2-3, with 10 bases that match TRBD2. CDR3 length equals 16 residues. V dropped 1 base and J dropped 1; count of bases not matched to a gene: 2. The germline V gene has CDR1 LGHNA and CDR2 YNFKEQ. CDR3 protein: CASSQVLAGGTDTQYF. CDR3 nucleotide sequence: TGTGCCAGCAGCCAAGTCCTAGCGGGGGGCACAGATACGCAGTATTTT.

This chain connects TRBV5-5 to TRBJ2-5; 8 bases are a match to TRBD1. CDR1 and CDR2 from the germline V gene are SGHKS and YYEKEE (reference sequence). The CDR3 runs 14 residues. The V gene end was trimmed by 4 bases and the J gene end by 2 bases; junction bases not matched to a gene: 4. CDR3 in DNA: TGTGCCAGCAGCGGAAACAGGGGGCAAGAGACCCAGTACTTC. Its protein product is CASSGNRGQETQYF. Looking up the rest from reference TRBV5-5 and TRBJ2-5 gives the full variable domain: DAGVTQSPTHLIKTRGQQVTLRCSPISGHKSVSWYQQVLGQGPQFIFQYYEKEERGRGNFPDRFSARQFPNYSSELNVNALLLGDSALYLCASSGNRGQETQYFGPGTRLLVL.

The chain has TRBV7-9 and TRBJ1-1; 7 bases line up with TRBD1. Trimming at V came to 5 bases and at J to 2 bases, leaving 5 bases not matched to a gene. Germline V gene sequence: CDR1 SEHNR, CDR2 FQNEAQ (reference sequence). The CDR3 covers 14 residues. CDR3: CASSPGQVNTEAFF. CDR3 nucleotides: TGTGCCAGCAGCCCCGGACAGGTAAACACTGAAGCTTTCTTT.

This sequence joins TRBV5-5 and TRBJ2-2, with 9 bases that match TRBD2. From germline, CDR1 is SGHKS and CDR2 YYEKEE (reference sequence). Trimming removed 4 bases from V and 1 base from J; junction bases left unmatched: 5. The CDR3 is made up of 16 amino acids. The CDR3 coding sequence is TGTGCCAGCAGCCCGGGGACTAGCAGGAACACCGGGGAGCTGTTTTTT. Its translation: CASSPGTSRNTGELFF.

This clone was observed a handful of times. This chain joins TRBV5-1 and TRBJ2-1; 12 bases are shared with TRBD1. The V gene's germline CDR1 is SGHRS and CDR2 YFSETQ. The CDR3 extends over 17 amino acids. The J segment lost 8 bases and the V segment lost 3 bases, leaving 12 bases of the junction unmatched. This CDR3 is CASSSPRPGQGADEQFF. The CDR3 coding sequence is TGCGCCAGCAGCTCACCCCGACCGGGACAGGGGGCCGATGAGCAGTTCTTC.

The J gene is TRBJ1-2, the V gene TRBV6-2 or TRBV6-3; 8 positions agree with TRBD1. The CDR3 extends over 14 amino acids. Germline V gene lookup returns CDR1 MNHEY and CDR2 SVGEGT. V lost 4 bases, J lost 7 bases, and 8 bases stayed unmatched. CDR3 loop: CASSSNGQGRGYTF. CDR3 in DNA: TGTGCCAGCAGTTCTAATGGACAGGGTCGTGGCTACACCTTC.

V gene TRBV5-1 combines with J gene TRBJ2-2, with D possibly matching TRBD2 (5 bases). The V end lost 0 bases, the J end lost 4 bases, and 13 bases lay between the germline ends. Germline V gene sequence: CDR1 SGHRS, CDR2 YFSETQ. This CDR3 contains 16 residues. The CDR3 nucleotides are TGCGCCAGCAGCTTGGTAGTAGCGCAAGGCACCGGGGAGCTGTTTTTT. This translates into CASSLVVAQGTGELFF.

The V and J genes are TRBV12-3 or TRBV12-4 and TRBJ1-1; the match to TRBD1 covers 9 bases. V shed 5 bases and J 8 bases; nucleotides not matched to a gene: 6. The CDR3 extends over 13 amino acids. For the CDR3, the DNA is TGTGCCAGCAGTAATACAGGGGGCACCGAAGCTTTCTTT. It yields the protein CASSNTGGTEAFF.

The chain employs TRBV7-9 and TRBJ2-7; D uncertain. CDR1 SEHNR and CDR2 FQNEAQ come from the germline V gene (reference sequence). The CDR3 is made up of 17 amino acids. V lost 5 bases and J 1 base, leaving 21 bases between the germline ends. The CDR3 DNA reads as TGTGCCAGCAGCCTTAATCGAGGTAGTTTTGGATCCTACGAGCAGTACTTC. It specifies CASSLNRGSFGSYEQYF.

This clone appeared a single time. V is TRBV11-2 and J is TRBJ1-2; weak D call: TRBD1 (6 bases). Trimming left V 1 base short and J 3 bases short, with 15 bases between. Per the germline V gene, CDR1 is SGHAT and CDR2 is FQNNGV. CDR3 length equals 16 residues. CDR3 amino acids: CASSLGPIQGDYGYTF. The CDR3 DNA reads TGTGCCAGCAGCTTAGGACCTATACAGGGAGACTATGGCTACACCTTC. Supplemented by reference TRBV11-2 and TRBJ1-2, the full variable domain reads EAGVAQSPRYKIIEKRQSVAFWCNPISGHATLYWYQQILGQGPKLLIQFQNNGVVDDSQLPKDRFSAERLKGVDSTLKIQPAKLEDSAVYLCASSLGPIQGDYGYTFGSGTRLTVV.

V usage is TRBV9 and J usage is TRBJ2-5, with D possibly TRBD2 on 7 matching bases. Per germline, CDR1 SGDLS and CDR2 YYNGEE. V was clipped by 3 bases and J by 5 bases, with 14 bases between them. The CDR3 length is 14 residues. The CDR3 region is CASSGGGPRETQYF. The CDR3 DNA follows: TGTGCCAGCAGCGGCGGGGGCCCGCGGGAGACCCAGTACTTC.

About this clone: This sample also contains other DNA sequences that code for the same CDR3. The genes are TRBV5-1 and TRBJ2-5; TRBD2 matches 15 bases. V shed 4 bases and J 5 bases; nucleotides not matched to a gene: 6. The CDR3 runs 16 residues. Germline-derived CDR1 and CDR2 are SGHRS and YFSETQ. This chain's CDR3 is CASSPGLAGGQETQYF. DNA for the CDR3: TGCGCCAGCAGCCCCGGACTAGCGGGGGGGCAGGAGACCCAGTACTTC.